A single sample gave rise to the 20 T cell receptor beta chains below, sequenced in a study of cytomegalovirus exposure and HLA in healthy donors. Measured with immunoSEQ multiplex PCR; TCRdb has only the in-frame clones, and not every one. The top ten clones hold about 2.2% of a sample with fewer than 100,000 clones, roughly 90% of them seen once. Sequenced material: PBMCs. The origin of the receptors is a man aged 30 to 39 in good health and CMV-seronegative.

The genes are TRBV2 and TRBJ2-1; perhaps TRBD2 as D (5 bases). The CDR3 consists of 16 residues. Trimming left V 11 bases short and J 9 bases short, with 29 bases between. CDR1 is SNHLY, CDR2 FYNNEI, per germline. CDR3 residues: CAGPPTREAASGEQFF. The CDR3 nucleotides read TGTGCCGGACCACCAACTAGGGAAGCGGCCTCGGGTGAGCAGTTCTTC. Filled out from reference TRBV2 and TRBJ2-1, the complete variable domain reads EPEVTQTPSHQVTQMGQEVILRCVPISNHLYFYWYRQILGQKVEFLVSFYNNEISEKSEIFDDQFSVERPDGSNFTLKIRSTKLEDSAMYFCAGPPTREAASGEQFFGPGTRLTVL.

This chain uses TRBV20-1 with TRBJ1-5, with D uncertain. This CDR3 contains 11 residues. V lost 3 bases and J lost 6, with 6 bases in between. Germline V gene sequence: CDR1 DFQATT, CDR2 SNEGSKA (reference sequence). DNA for the CDR3: TGCAGTGCTAGTTCCGGTCAGCCCCAGCATTTT. This gives the protein CSASSGQPQHF.

The gene calls are TRBV7-3 and TRBJ2-5; D is possibly TRBD2 (5 bases). This CDR3 is built from 14 residues. The V gene's germline CDR1 is SGHTA and CDR2 FQGTGA. V lost 2 bases, J lost 5 bases, and 12 bases lay in between. CDR3 nucleotide sequence: TGTGCCAGCAGCTTAGCGGGCCGTAGGGAGACCCAGTACTTC. It encodes CASSLAGRRETQYF.

V usage is TRBV19 and J usage is TRBJ2-7; TRBD1 agrees at 10 bases. CDR1 and CDR2 (germline): LNHDA, SQIVND (reference sequence). Trimming cost V 7 bases and J 5 bases; bases outside gene matches: 8. This CDR3 region has 14 residues. The chain's CDR3 is CASTLGTGVHEQYF. CDR3 nucleotides: TGTGCCAGTACCTTGGGGACAGGGGTTCACGAGCAGTACTTC.

V is TRBV28 and J is TRBJ1-5; perhaps TRBD1 as D (5 bases). The V gene's germline CDR1 is MDHEN and CDR2 SYDVKM. This CDR3 is 15 amino acids long. The CDR3 loop is CGNTTGGVSNQPQHF. The CDR3 region has the DNA TGTGGCAATACAACGGGGGGGGTTAGCAATCAGCCCCAGCATTTT.

The V gene is TRBV30, the J gene TRBJ2-1; D call uncertain. This CDR3 region has 11 residues. The V gene's germline CDR1 is GTSNPN and CDR2 SVGIG (reference sequence). Trimming removed 0 bases at V and 10 bases at J, with 7 bases between. CDR3 loop: CAWSVWREQFF. DNA for the CDR3: TGTGCCTGGAGTGTGTGGCGGGAGCAGTTCTTC.

This chain uses TRBV27 with TRBJ2-7; 7 bases fit TRBD1. This CDR3 spans 15 amino acids. The V and J ends lost 5 bases and 3 bases, in that order; junction bases with no gene match: 10. Germline V gene sequence: CDR1 MNHEY, CDR2 SMNVEV (reference sequence). CDR3 coding DNA: TGTGCCAGCAGTACAGGGGTTGACGGGCACTACGAGCAGTACTTC. Translated: CASSTGVDGHYEQYF.

V and J are TRBV5-1 and TRBJ2-7; 7 nucleotides match TRBD2. This CDR3 has 15 residues. CDR1 and CDR2 from the germline V gene are SGHRS and YFSETQ. J was trimmed by 3 bases and V by 1 base; bases with no gene match: 7. The CDR3: CASSLNQGGLYEQYF. The CDR3, as DNA: TGCGCCAGCAGCTTGAACCAGGGAGGGCTCTACGAGCAGTACTTC.

The CDR3 region is CASRWQGVVYGYTF. In DNA, the CDR3 is TGTGCCAGCAGGTGGCAGGGGGTCGTGTATGGCTACACCTTC. The chain has TRBV28 and TRBJ1-2; 7 bases are a match to TRBD1. This CDR3 comprises 14 residues. Germline CDR1 MDHEN, CDR2 SYDVKM. Losses at the gene ends were 6 bases for V and 5 bases for J; bases not matched to a gene: 9.

This clone occurred once. The chain has TRBV6-5 and TRBJ1-2; D not resolved. The CDR3 runs 14 residues. The germline V and J ends were trimmed by 6 bases and 0 bases, with 11 bases remaining between them. CDR1 is MNHEY and CDR2 is SVGAGI in the germline V gene. As DNA, the CDR3 is TGTGCCAGCAGCGGTGGAGGAGCTAACTATGGCTACACCTTC. Amino acid sequence: CASSGGGANYGYTF.

The chain recombines TRBV11-1 with TRBJ1-1; no reliable D call. Germline CDR1 SGHAT, CDR2 FQDESV (reference sequence). This CDR3 contains 14 residues. V was clipped by 4 bases and J by 2 bases, with 11 bases between them. The DNA for the CDR3 is TGTGCCAGCAGCTGCCGGTTTCACAACACTGAAGCTTTCTTT. This gives the protein CASSCRFHNTEAFF.

J is TRBJ1-1 and V is TRBV6-5; D call uncertain. Germline lookup yields CDR1 MNHEY and CDR2 SVGAGI. This CDR3 has 14 residues. The ends were cut back, 4 bases at V and 2 bases at J, with 11 bases in the middle. The DNA of the CDR3 is TGTGCCAGCAGTTGGTCACTACAAAACACTGAAGCTTTCTTT. This encodes CASSWSLQNTEAFF.

This chain joins TRBV6-6 and TRBJ2-1, with no clear D. Germline CDR1 is MNHNY and CDR2 is SVGAGI (reference sequence). Trimming removed 2 bases at V and 8 bases at J, with 4 bases between. The CDR3 has 11 residues. CDR3 sequence (DNA): TGTGCCAGCAGTTACATAGATGAGCAGTTCTTC. Its translation: CASSYIDEQFF.

The chain employs TRBV5-8 and TRBJ2-1; tentatively, D is TRBD2 (6 bases). Germline loops: CDR1 SGHTS, CDR2 YDEGEE. The CDR3 is 10 residues long. Trimming shortened V by 7 bases and J by 13 bases, and 12 bases separated the two germline ends. CDR3 residues: CASGGYRQFF. The CDR3 nucleotides read TGTGCCAGCGGAGGGTACCGCCAGTTCTTC.

The gene calls are TRBV28 and TRBJ2-6; a weak D match, TRBD2 (5 bases). This CDR3 region has 15 residues. The V gene lost 7 bases and the J gene lost 0 bases, with 10 bases spanning the gap. In germline, CDR1 is MDHEN, CDR2 SYDVKM. This CDR3 reads CASTDSASGANVLTF. In DNA, the CDR3 is TGTGCCAGCACTGATAGCGCCTCTGGGGCCAACGTCCTGACTTTC.

The chain joins TRBV9 to TRBJ2-7, with 9 bases aligning to TRBD2. CDR3 size: 15 residues. Trimming at V came to 0 bases and at J to 5 bases, leaving 6 bases not matched to a gene. The germline V gene encodes CDR1 SGDLS and CDR2 YYNGEE. In DNA, the CDR3 is TGTGCCAGCAGCGTAGACGGCGGGAGGGCCCACGAGCAGTACTTC. It is translated as CASSVDGGRAHEQYF.

The CDR3 DNA reads as TGTGCCAGCAGTGGAAACAGGGACCCTAATCAGCCCCAGCATTTT. This translates into CASSGNRDPNQPQHF. This chain links TRBV25-1 with TRBJ1-5, with TRBD1 as a possible D gene (6 bases). The V end lost 4 bases, the J end lost 4 bases, and 14 bases lay between the germline ends. The germline CDR1 and CDR2 sequences are MGHDK and SYGVNS. The length of the CDR3 is 15 residues.

The chain employs TRBV6-1 and TRBJ2-7, with TRBD2 matching 13 bases. CDR1 and CDR2 (germline): MNHNS, SASEGT. The CDR3 runs to 14 residues. Losses at the gene ends were 7 bases for V and 6 bases for J; bases not matched to a gene: 6. The CDR3 DNA sequence: TGTGCCAGCAATAAACTAGCGGGGGGGCCCGAGCAGTACTTC. This encodes CASNKLAGGPEQYF.

The chain combines TRBV10-2 with TRBJ2-3, with TRBD1 matching 8 bases. This CDR3 spans 14 amino acids. Looked up from germline, CDR1 is WSHSY and CDR2 is SAAADI. V was clipped by 6 bases and J by 0 bases; unmatched bases: 2. In DNA form, the CDR3 reads TGCGCCAGCAGCACAGGGGGAAGCACAGATACGCAGTATTTT. Protein sequence: CASSTGGSTDTQYF.

The V gene is TRBV11-2, the J gene TRBJ2-7, with D possibly being TRBD1 (6 bases). This CDR3 comprises 15 residues. Germline V gene lookup returns CDR1 SGHAT and CDR2 FQNNGV. Trimming stripped 8 bases from V and 5 bases from J, with 22 bases between. The CDR3 reads CASRLQGLIADEQYF. Written as DNA, the CDR3 is TGTGCCAGCCGCCTCCAGGGGCTGATAGCAGACGAGCAGTACTTC.